What follows are 30 T cell receptor beta chains derived from one specimen sequenced in a study of OX40 agonist ivuxolimab in advanced cancers. Libraries were built with the immunoSEQ multiplex PCR assay. The table comes from immuneACCESS by way of TCRdb, which keeps in-frame sequences with V and J called. Part of the clones is missing from these tables; in studies checked, under half for an unresolved V gene and the rest for unknown reasons. This sample is represented by approximately 22,000 clones; roughly 81% of them were singletons. 25% to 35% of the sample rests with the top ten. The specimen comprised CD4+ or CD8+ T cells sorted from blood, sampled in a trial of the OX40 agonist ivuxolimab. All receptors derive from an adult with an advanced solid tumor such as melanoma, head and neck, liver or kidney cancer.

This chain connects TRBV5-1 to TRBJ1-1; D call uncertain. The V gene's germline CDR1 is SGHRS and CDR2 YFSETQ. The CDR3 is 14 residues long. V lost 4 bases, J lost 0 bases, and 10 bases lay in between. The CDR3 loop is CASSLSQMNTEAFF. CDR3 nucleotide sequence: TGCGCCAGCAGCCTTTCCCAGATGAACACTGAAGCTTTCTTT.

This clone was counted a single time. The CDR3 spells CASSSRTSGGTDTQYF. Written as DNA, the CDR3 is TGTGCCAGCAGTTCTCGGACTAGCGGGGGGACAGATACGCAGTATTTT. The chain uses TRBV27 and TRBJ2-3; 14 bases agree with TRBD2. The V gene's germline CDR1 is MNHEY and CDR2 SMNVEV (reference sequence). This CDR3 spans 16 amino acids. Trimming at V came to 4 bases and at J to 3 bases, leaving 3 bases not matched to a gene.

The chain couples TRBV5-1 to TRBJ2-7; D is undetermined. Between the trimmed V and J ends, which lost 0 bases and 2 bases, there was a span of 9 bases. CDR3 length: 14 amino acids. Looked up from germline, CDR1 is SGHRS and CDR2 is YFSETQ. CDR3 DNA sequence: TGCGCCAGCAGCTTGGAGTGGCCCACCTACGAGCAGTACTTC. Translation gives CASSLEWPTYEQYF.

The chain recombines TRBV6-4 with TRBJ1-2, with no clear D. CDR3 size: 16 residues. The V end was cut by 5 bases, the J end by 4 bases, with 20 bases between. Germline CDR1 reads MRHNA; CDR2 reads SNTAGT. As DNA, the CDR3 is TGTGCCAGCAGTCCTTGCAGCTCACGAAAGACCTATGGCTACACCTTC. Its translation is CASSPCSSRKTYGYTF.

The V gene is TRBV6-5, the J gene TRBJ2-5; D remains unclear. Between the trimmed V and J ends, which lost 6 bases and 3 bases, there was a span of 14 bases. The CDR3 is 14 residues long. Germline lookup yields CDR1 MNHEY and CDR2 SVGAGI. In DNA, the CDR3 is TGTGCCAGCAGAGTGCCCGGGCTGGAAGAGACCCAGTACTTC. This gives the protein CASRVPGLEETQYF.

This chain joins TRBV9 and TRBJ1-2; 8 nucleotides agree with TRBD1. Germline values: CDR1 SGDLS, CDR2 YYNGEE. The CDR3 extends over 15 amino acids. Trimming at V came to 0 bases and at J to 4 bases, leaving 5 bases not matched to a gene. The CDR3 DNA reads TGTGCCAGCAGCGTAGGACAGGGGTTTGCCTATGGCTACACCTTC. Its translation: CASSVGQGFAYGYTF.

V is TRBV6-1 and J is TRBJ1-5, with D possibly matching TRBD1 (6 bases). Deletions cut 5 bases from V and 4 bases from J, with 9 bases between. CDR1 MNHNS and CDR2 SASEGT come from the germline V gene. The CDR3 loop spans 13 amino acids. Here the CDR3 reads CASSPGANQPQHF. CDR3 DNA sequence: TGTGCCAGCAGTCCAGGGGCTAATCAGCCCCAGCATTTT.

The chain is built from TRBV4-1 and TRBJ2-3, with TRBD1 identical over 7 bases. The CDR3 is 14 amino acids. Losses at the gene ends were 4 bases for V and 4 bases for J; bases not matched to a gene: 5. Germline CDR1 MGHRA, CDR2 YSYEKL. The CDR3 loop reads CASSRSTGPDTQYF. The CDR3, as DNA: TGCGCCAGCAGCCGGTCGACAGGGCCAGATACGCAGTATTTT.

This clone was seen more than once but under ten times. V gene TRBV28 combines with J gene TRBJ1-3, with TRBD1 matching over 8 bases. The CDR3 extends over 14 amino acids. After removal of 3 bases from V and 4 bases from J, the junction contained 2 bases not matched to a gene. Germline CDR1 reads MDHEN; CDR2 reads SYDVKM. This chain's CDR3 is CASSFQGAGNTIYF. The CDR3 nucleotides read TGTGCCAGCAGTTTCCAGGGGGCAGGAAACACCATATATTTT.

This clone came up once. CDR3 residues: CASSFRQGTLENSPLHF. DNA of the CDR3: TGTGCCAGCAGTTTCCGACAGGGGACACTTGAAAATTCACCCCTCCACTTT. J is TRBJ1-6 and V is TRBV27, with 8 bases fitting TRBD1. With V trimmed by 3 bases and J by 7 bases, 11 bases remained unmatched. The CDR3 runs 17 residues. Per the germline V gene, CDR1 is MNHEY and CDR2 is SMNVEV (reference sequence).

This chain links TRBV13 with TRBJ2-1; D ambiguous. V lost 0 bases to trimming and J lost 0 bases, with 6 bases between them. This CDR3 spans 15 amino acids. Germline V gene data show CDR1 as PRHDT and CDR2 as FYEKMQ (reference sequence). The CDR3 reads CASSLGGPSYNEQFF. The DNA of the CDR3 is TGTGCCAGCAGCTTAGGCGGGCCCTCCTACAATGAGCAGTTCTTC.

The chain combines TRBV19 with TRBJ1-2; D gene unclear. With 8 bases removed from V and 5 bases from J, the gap between germline ends came to 15 bases. Germline V CDR1 and CDR2: LNHDA, SQIVND (reference sequence). The CDR3 has 13 residues. The CDR3 sequence is CASYDLDLYGYTF. The DNA of the CDR3 is TGTGCCAGTTACGATTTGGACCTTTATGGCTACACCTTC.

The rearrangement links TRBV16 to TRBJ1-1, with D unresolved. CDR1 is KGHSY and CDR2 is FQNENV in the germline V gene. Between the trimmed V and J ends, which lost 5 bases and 1 base, there was a span of 8 bases. The CDR3 contains 13 residues. DNA of the CDR3: TGTGCCAGCAGCGACCCAGAGAACACTGAAGCTTTCTTT. This codes for CASSDPENTEAFF.

As to this clone: This likely stems from a read error, as it lies one base from a far larger clone. J is TRBJ2-3 and V is TRBV4-1; 7 nucleotides agree with TRBD2. Germline values: CDR1 MGHRA, CDR2 YSYEKL. The CDR3 contains 15 residues. J lost 3 bases, V lost 2 bases, and 5 bases had no gene match. CDR3 bases: TGCGCCAGCAGCCAAACCAGCGGGGTTACAGATACGCAGTATTTT. Translation: CASSQTSGVTDTQYF.

As concerns this clone: Other DNA sequences in the same sample also yield this CDR3. The chain uses TRBV19 and TRBJ2-7; TRBD2 is a possible D gene (6 bases). Deletions cut 1 base from V and 1 base from J, with 8 bases between. The length of the CDR3 is 14 residues. Germline V lookup: CDR1 LNHDA, CDR2 SQIVND (reference sequence). The chain's CDR3 is CASSIGRGSYEQYF. The CDR3 nucleotides read TGTGCCAGTAGTATAGGTCGGGGGTCCTACGAGCAGTACTTC.

The chain uses TRBV27 and TRBJ1-1, with TRBD1 as a possible D gene (6 bases). The length of the CDR3 is 14 residues. V shed 0 bases and J shed 7 bases, with 12 bases lying between them. CDR1 and CDR2 from the germline V gene are MNHEY and SMNVEV (reference sequence). CDR3 amino acids: CASSLSHREGEAFF. CDR3 nucleotides: TGTGCCAGCAGTTTATCCCACAGGGAAGGTGAAGCTTTCTTT.

The rearrangement uses TRBV18 and TRBJ2-3; the D gene is possibly TRBD1 (6 bases). The V end lost 2 bases, the J end lost 0 bases, and 15 bases lay between the germline ends. The CDR3 is made up of 17 amino acids. The germline gives CDR1 KGHSH, CDR2 LQKENI. The CDR3 is CASSPNKDRSSTDTQYF. CDR3 coding DNA: TGTGCCAGCTCACCAAACAAGGACAGATCTAGCACAGATACGCAGTATTTT.

The chain carries TRBV6-4 and TRBJ2-1; no clear D gene. The germline V gene has CDR1 MRHNA and CDR2 SNTAGT. This CDR3 is built from 11 residues. The ends were cut back, 3 bases at V and 9 bases at J, with 6 bases in the middle. The CDR3 DNA sequence: TGTGCCAGCAGTGAAGGGATTGAGCAGTTCTTC. Translated: CASSEGIEQFF.

The V call is TRBV27, the J call TRBJ2-5; perhaps D is TRBD1 or TRBD2 (5 bases each). Trimming stripped 5 bases from V and 5 bases from J, with 18 bases between. The CDR3 covers 15 residues. CDR1 MNHEY and CDR2 SMNVEV come from the germline V gene (reference sequence). The CDR3 region is CASSRPGLRGETQYF. For the CDR3, the DNA is TGTGCCAGCAGTCGCCCGGGCCTGAGGGGTGAGACCCAGTACTTC.

The chain is built from TRBV7-6 and TRBJ2-7, with 8 bases identical to TRBD2. Germline trimming cut 1 base from V and 6 bases from J; bases unmatched to any gene: 2. CDR1 SGHVS and CDR2 FNYEAQ come from the germline V gene. The CDR3 extends over 13 amino acids. The CDR3 protein is CASSLGSGTEQYF. The CDR3 DNA is TGTGCCAGCAGCTTAGGTAGCGGGACCGAGCAGTACTTC.

The DNA for the CDR3 is TGTGCCAGCAGTTGGCCCAACACTGAAGCTTTCTTT. Its translation: CASSWPNTEAFF. The chain employs TRBV28 and TRBJ1-1; D uncertain. V was trimmed by 4 bases and J by 2 bases, leaving 5 bases between them. Germline CDR1 reads MDHEN; CDR2 reads SYDVKM. This CDR3 is built from 12 residues.

V is TRBV27 and J is TRBJ2-1; maybe TRBD1 (6 bases). V shed 10 bases and J shed 7 bases, with 17 bases lying between them. Germline assignment: CDR1 MNHEY and CDR2 SMNVEV (reference sequence). CDR3 length: 13 residues. In DNA form, the CDR3 reads TGTGCCACGGGGCCTCAGGGGTCAAATGAGCAGTTCTTC. Protein sequence: CATGPQGSNEQFF.

This chain joins TRBV5-6 and TRBJ2-7; D perhaps matches TRBD2 (7 bases). Trimming left V 4 bases short and J 0 bases short, with 14 bases between. Germline V CDR1 and CDR2: SGHDT, YYEEEE. The CDR3 is made up of 15 amino acids. The CDR3 is CASSVEGGVSYEQYF. CDR3 in DNA: TGTGCCAGCAGCGTAGAGGGGGGGGTCTCCTACGAGCAGTACTTC.

The J gene is TRBJ2-3, the V gene TRBV11-2; 9 bases fit TRBD2. This CDR3 region has 16 residues. The germline V gene encodes CDR1 SGHAT and CDR2 FQNNGV. V lost 5 bases, J lost 4 bases, and 10 bases stayed unmatched. The CDR3 sequence is CASSTMAREGPDTQYF. Written as DNA, the CDR3 is TGTGCCAGCAGCACTATGGCGCGGGAGGGCCCAGATACGCAGTATTTT.

Of note for this clone: Other DNA sequences in the sample encode the same CDR3. The chain combines TRBV27 with TRBJ2-2; D gene uncertain. The length of the CDR3 is 12 residues. The V end lost 5 bases, the J end lost 3 bases, and 4 bases lay between the germline ends. Germline values: CDR1 MNHEY, CDR2 SMNVEV (reference sequence). The CDR3 spells CASSTHTGELFF. The CDR3 bases are TGTGCCAGCAGTACCCACACCGGGGAGCTGTTTTTT.

V is TRBV7-3 and J is TRBJ1-1; no clear D. This CDR3 has 11 amino acids. The V end lost 10 bases, the J end lost 5 bases, and 11 bases lay between the germline ends. Germline CDR1 is SGHTA and CDR2 is FQGTGA. The chain's CDR3 is CATQVHTEAFF. CDR3 sequence (DNA): TGTGCCACTCAGGTACATACTGAAGCTTTCTTT. Drawing the rest from reference TRBV7-3 and TRBJ1-1, the complete variable domain is GAGVSQTPSNKVTEKGKYVELRCDPISGHTALYWYRQSLGQGPEFLIYFQGTGAADDSGLPNDRFFAVRPEGSVSTLKIQRTERGDSAVYLCATQVHTEAFFGQGTRLTVV.

The genes are TRBV30 and TRBJ1-1; D gene unclear. V lost 0 bases, J lost 1 base, and 9 bases lay in between. The length of the CDR3 is 14 residues. Germline CDR1 GTSNPN, CDR2 SVGIG (reference sequence). The CDR3 DNA reads TGTGCCTGGAGTGTACGATGGAGGAACACTGAAGCTTTCTTT. Amino acids: CAWSVRWRNTEAFF.

This chain uses TRBV7-9 with TRBJ2-7, with D uncertain. Germline V gene lookup returns CDR1 SEHNR and CDR2 FQNEAQ (reference sequence). The CDR3 runs 13 residues. The V end was cut by 3 bases, the J end by 3 bases, with 9 bases between. The CDR3 DNA reads TGTGCCAGCAGCTTTCTTCCCGACTACGAGCAGTACTTC. Translated: CASSFLPDYEQYF.

The rearrangement joins TRBV28 to TRBJ1-4, with a possible D match to TRBD1 (5 bases). Germline CDR1 and CDR2: MDHEN and SYDVKM. The length of the CDR3 is 15 residues. Trimming removed 2 bases from V and 3 bases from J, with 10 bases in between. CDR3 in amino acids: CASSLIQEPNEKLFF. CDR3 in DNA: TGTGCCAGCAGTTTAATACAGGAGCCTAATGAAAAACTGTTTTTT.

The chain uses TRBV11-3 and TRBJ2-2; D is perhaps TRBD2 (6 bases). This CDR3 has 15 amino acids. V dropped 5 bases and J dropped 8 bases, with 18 bases sitting between them. Germline V gene sequence: CDR1 SGHNT, CDR2 YENEEA. The CDR3 sequence is CASSRPGDKRGELFF. CDR3 sequence (DNA): TGTGCCAGCAGCCGCCCGGGAGACAAAAGGGGGGAGCTGTTTTTT.